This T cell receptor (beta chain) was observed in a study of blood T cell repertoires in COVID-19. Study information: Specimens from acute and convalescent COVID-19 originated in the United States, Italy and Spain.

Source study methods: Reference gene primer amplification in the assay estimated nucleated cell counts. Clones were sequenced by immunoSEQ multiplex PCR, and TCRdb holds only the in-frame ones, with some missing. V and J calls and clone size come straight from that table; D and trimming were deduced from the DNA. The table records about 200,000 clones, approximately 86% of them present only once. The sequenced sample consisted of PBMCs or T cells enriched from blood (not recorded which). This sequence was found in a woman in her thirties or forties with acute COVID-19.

Here the CDR3 reads CASRKGQGEYSNQPQHF. For the CDR3, the DNA is TGTGCCAGTCGGAAGGGACAGGGGGAATATAGCAATCAGCCCCAGCATTTT. The chain couples TRBV27 to TRBJ1-5; TRBD1 agrees at 11 bases. With 9 bases clipped from V and 0 bases from J, the junction kept 10 bases outside the gene matches. The length of the CDR3 is 17 residues. Germline-derived CDR1 and CDR2 are MNHEY and SMNVEV (reference sequence).